Sequencing of this T cell receptor beta chain was carried out in a study of cytomegalovirus exposure and HLA in healthy donors. Notes on this clone: Its antigen is unidentified.

Sequenced by immunoSEQ multiplex PCR; TCRdb stores in-frame clones only, minus some. The data contain about 160,000 clones, about 95% of them seen just once; the ten biggest clones take up under 0.9%. Findings of the study overall: Three of the chains that were CMV-associated were confirmed in vitro to be specific for CMV antigens.

Trimming removed 1 base at V and 6 bases at J, with 7 bases between. Germline assignment: CDR1 SGHTA and CDR2 FQGTGA. CDR3 length: 13 residues. This TCR was sampled from a young woman in good health and CMV-seronegative. Sequenced sample: PBMCs. The chain employs TRBV7-3 and TRBJ1-5; no definite D call. DNA of the CDR3: TGTGCCAGCAGCTTAAGAGCGGGTCAGCCCCAGCATTTT. This codes for CASSLRAGQPQHF.